This record covers a single T cell receptor (beta chain). This sample is part of a study of blood T cell repertoires in COVID-19. Overall study: The cDNA or gDNA used as material had been derived from T cells, B-cell-depleted T cells, or PBMCs.

Participants were aged about 18 to 95 years, lived in 20 to 25 US areas, and enrolled virtually. Participants' reported clinical history set cohort assignment. As handled by the study authors: Reference gene primers were amplified, and this amplification served to estimate nucleated cell counts. The data were produced by immunoSEQ multiplex PCR, yet TCRdb's version contains in-frame clones alone and is incomplete. The DNA was the basis for D and trimming; V, J and clone size are from that table. The sample has approximately 290,000 clones; around 85% are singletons. The sample comprised PBMCs or T cells enriched from blood (not recorded which). The sequence was obtained from a woman younger than 45 who had recovered from COVID-19.

The CDR3 DNA reads as TGTGCCAGCAGCATGGGACTAGCGGGGGGCCATGGGGTGGAAAAGCAGTACTTC. Translation gives CASSMGLAGGHGVEKQYF. V is TRBV7-2 and J is TRBJ2-7, with 15 bases matching TRBD2. From germline, CDR1 is SGHTA and CDR2 FQGNSA. There are 18 residues in the CDR3. The trim removed 5 bases at V and 8 bases at J, leaving 16 bases unmatched.